This TCR beta chain was sequenced in a study of shared clonotypes between healthy human individuals. Sorted-subset replicate PCRs used approximately 200 ng of genomic DNA. This amount corresponded to some 30,000 T cell genomes. Method: immunoSEQ multiplex PCR; TCRdb's copy keeps in-frame clones and lacks some. The sample records millions of clones, just over 90% being singletons. Positive CCR7 selection of CD45RO-negative cells yielded the naive CD8 cells, and terminally differentiated effector memory CD45RA+ cells were excluded. Donors were healthy HIV-negative adults without recent acute infections or vaccinations. Germline CDR1 is LGHNA and CDR2 is YNFKEQ. Germline trimming cut 2 bases from V and 5 bases from J; bases unmatched to any gene: 8. The CDR3 totals 15 residues.

Sequencing was done on a sample of naive CD8+ T cells from PBMCs. The receptor was derived from a man younger than 30 in good health. Some clones in this sample may be carry-over from other donors' samples. This chain joins TRBV4-2 and TRBJ1-2, with 7 bases fitting TRBD1. The CDR3 reads CASSQPGQLYYGYTF. The CDR3 DNA reads as TGTGCCAGCAGCCAACCGGGACAGCTTTATTATGGCTACACCTTC.